The sequence of this T cell receptor (beta chain) was determined in a study of cytomegalovirus exposure and HLA in healthy donors. The ends were cut back, 4 bases at V and 5 bases at J, with 15 bases in the middle. The CDR3 has 14 amino acids. The germline gives CDR1 GTSNPN, CDR2 SVGIG (reference sequence). The repertoire was sequenced with immunoSEQ multiplex PCR; TCRdb's copy has only in-frame clones and lacks some. The table has under 200,000 clones, roughly nine tenths seen once. These donors were members of the 120-subject validation cohort, a group separate from the approximately 670-subject first cohort.

The sequenced material came from PBMCs. This receptor was taken from a woman under 40 in good health and CMV-seronegative. The chain couples TRBV30 to TRBJ1-5; D possibly corresponds to TRBD1 (6 bases). The CDR3 loop is CAWNSQGSHQPQHF. For the CDR3, the DNA is TGTGCCTGGAATTCGCAGGGGTCGCATCAGCCCCAGCATTTT.